What follows are 12 T cell receptor beta chains derived from one specimen sequenced in a study of T cells in Graves' hyperthyroidism and ophthalmopathy. The source material, RNA transcripts, was used to amplify TCR beta CDR3 regions. Carried out on the TCR CDR3, a first-round RT-PCR used the HTBI primer set. TCRdb independently ran MiXCR on the multiplex PCR reads; one entry per CDR3 protein. Of 600,000 to 650,000 distinct CDR3 sequences in the sample, under 25% were seen once. The sequenced sample consisted of blood. These receptors all come from a man aged 25 to 40 with Graves' ophthalmopathy.

The chain joins TRBV6-5 to TRBJ1-5; 8 bases are a match to TRBD1. J was trimmed by 9 bases and V by 2 bases; bases with no gene match: 12. Germline values: CDR1 MNHEY, CDR2 SVGAGI. The CDR3 spans 16 residues. The CDR3 region is CASSYPQGAYQPPQHF. The CDR3 DNA sequence: TGTGCCAGCAGTTACCCCCAGGGGGCCTATCAGCCGCCCCAGCATTTT.

The rearrangement joins TRBV20-1 to TRBJ2-7; maybe TRBD2 (6 bases). Germline lookup yields CDR1 DFQATT and CDR2 SNEGSKA (reference sequence). V was pared by 4 bases and J by 0 bases, with 13 bases between. CDR3 length equals 14 residues. CDR3 in amino acids: CSAIWGGSSYEQYF. In DNA, the CDR3 is TGCAGTGCTATTTGGGGAGGCAGCTCCTACGAGCAGTACTTC.

This rearrangement joins TRBV6-1 to TRBJ2-2; TRBD2 aligns across 7 bases. CDR1 MNHNS and CDR2 SASEGT come from the germline V gene. The CDR3 is 15 amino acids. V trimming: 8 bases; J trimming: 2 bases; junction bases outside the gene matches: 8. CDR3 region: CASSWGGENTGELFF. The CDR3, as DNA: TGTGCCAGCTCATGGGGGGGGGAAAACACCGGGGAGCTGTTTTTT.

The V and J genes are TRBV7-9 and TRBJ2-1; 9 bases are shared with TRBD2. Germline V gene data show CDR1 as SEHNR and CDR2 as FQNEAQ (reference sequence). The CDR3 has 14 amino acids. The V gene end was trimmed by 5 bases and the J gene end by 5 bases; junction bases not matched to a gene: 4. CDR3 DNA sequence: TGTGCCAGCAGCGGCGGGAGGGCTGACAATGAGCAGTTCTTC. Encoded protein: CASSGGRADNEQFF.

At least ten counts were recorded for this clonotype. The rearrangement uses TRBV27 and TRBJ2-3; possible D gene TRBD1, 6 bases. Germline lookup yields CDR1 MNHEY and CDR2 SMNVEV (reference sequence). This CDR3 region has 16 residues. Trimming pared 6 bases from V and 2 bases from J, leaving 18 bases between. The CDR3 is CASSFVGAPPTDTQYF. The DNA for the CDR3 is TGTGCCAGCAGCTTTGTGGGGGCCCCCCCCACAGATACGCAGTATTTT.

The chain employs TRBV27 and TRBJ1-2; maybe TRBD1 (6 bases). Trimming took 2 bases from V and 7 from J, leaving 20 bases between them. In germline, CDR1 is MNHEY, CDR2 SMNVEV (reference sequence). The CDR3 has 16 amino acids. In DNA form, the CDR3 reads TGTGCCAGCAGTTTAAAGGGGGGGGGCTCTGAGAGTGGCTACACCTTC. Protein: CASSLKGGGSESGYTF.

There are many counts of this clonotype. This chain links TRBV11-2 with TRBJ2-4, with 9 bases lining up with TRBD1. V lost 5 bases to trimming and J lost 8 bases; unmatched junction nucleotides: 10. Germline CDR1 SGHAT, CDR2 FQNNGV. The CDR3 sequence is 15 residues long. DNA for the CDR3: TGTGCCAGCAGCCTGAGGCCCCGGGACAGGGACATTCAGTACTTC. This sequence encodes CASSLRPRDRDIQYF.

This clonotype has just a few counts. V gene TRBV3-1 combines with J gene TRBJ1-2; D gene unclear. Looked up from germline, CDR1 is LGHDT and CDR2 is YNNKEL (reference sequence). The CDR3 loop spans 13 amino acids. Trimming shortened V by 1 base and J by 2 bases, and 5 bases separated the two germline ends. The chain's CDR3 is CASSQASNYGYTF. CDR3 in DNA: TGTGCCAGCAGCCAAGCTAGCAACTATGGCTACACCTTC.

At least ten counts were recorded for this clonotype. The chain uses TRBV11-2 and TRBJ2-7; 9 nucleotides agree with TRBD1. Trimming at V came to 5 bases and at J to 9 bases, leaving 8 bases not matched to a gene. The CDR3 contains 13 residues. Germline assignment: CDR1 SGHAT and CDR2 FQNNGV. CDR3 amino acids: CASSQGTGMGQYF. The CDR3 DNA sequence: TGTGCCAGCAGCCAGGGGACAGGGATGGGGCAGTACTTC.

This clonotype was counted only a few times. The V gene is TRBV28, the J gene TRBJ2-1; 8 nucleotides match TRBD2. The CDR3 is made up of 15 amino acids. Per germline, CDR1 MDHEN and CDR2 SYDVKM. V was pared by 5 bases and J by 7 bases, with 10 bases of the junction left unmatched. CDR3 sequence reads: CASSHPGLGTNEQFF. The CDR3 DNA reads as TGTGCCAGCAGTCATCCGGGACTAGGGACGAATGAGCAGTTCTTC.

This clonotype was counted only a few times. The V gene is TRBV10-3, the J gene TRBJ2-2; TRBD2 might be the D (5 bases). This CDR3 spans 16 amino acids. Trimming stripped 10 bases from V and 0 bases from J, with 18 bases between. The V gene's germline CDR1 is ENHRY and CDR2 SYGVKD. CDR3 in DNA: TGTGCCACCTCCGGACTGGCCGAAACGAACACCGGGGAGCTGTTTTTT. It encodes CATSGLAETNTGELFF.

The V and J genes are TRBV9 and TRBJ1-2, with D unclear. CDR3 length equals 15 residues. Germline V gives CDR1 SGDLS, CDR2 YYNGEE. Trimming stripped 0 bases from V and 8 bases from J, with 17 bases between. CDR3 protein: CASSVDRAAVWGYTF. The CDR3, as DNA: TGTGCCAGCAGCGTAGATAGGGCAGCGGTATGGGGCTACACCTTC.